This T cell receptor (beta chain) emerged from a study of T-cell reconstitution after alpha-beta-depleted transplantation in children. Germline CDR1 LNHNV, CDR2 YYDKDF (reference sequence). Trimming cost V 1 base and J 4 bases, with 13 bases left between them. The CDR3 extends over 15 amino acids. This sample's TCRbeta library carried unique molecular identifier barcodes. TCRdb processed the PCR reads anew with MiXCR; each CDR3 protein has one entry. This table has roughly 160,000 distinct CDR3 sequences, around 10% appearing once. This clonotype was picked up many times. The source of this sequence is a boy between 2 and 10 years old with acute myeloid leukemia, due to receive a stem cell transplant. This chain links TRBV15 with TRBJ1-2, with unresolved D. The material was PBMCs, obtained before TCRalphabeta/CD19-depleted stem cell transplant. DNA for the CDR3: TGTGCCACCAGCAGAGGTGGGGAGGTGGGCTATGGCTACACCTTC. Translating gives CATSRGGEVGYGYTF.